This entry features one T cell receptor (beta chain) sequence. The antigen remains unidentified. Vbeta (60) and Jbeta (13) primers were used in the PCR. TCRdb's table, derived via immunoSEQ multiplex PCR, lists solely in-frame clones and lacks some. Of some 150,000 clones in the sample, roughly 85% were seen once. Every donor was a healthy person donating bone marrow. The germline V and J ends were trimmed by 2 bases and 7 bases, with 12 bases remaining between them. CDR1 and CDR2 (germline): SGHTS, YDEGEE. This CDR3 is 14 amino acids long. These data originate in a study of cytomegalovirus exposure and HLA in healthy donors. Study background: There were 70 million to 95 million unique TCRs (from HLA-typed donors) in an early data release.

Findings and caveats of the study: It emerged from a later analysis that several of the most significant clusters appeared to be linked to common viral pathogens.

The source material was PBMCs. The chain is built from TRBV5-8 and TRBJ2-2; possibly TRBD1 for D (5 bases). This TCR was sampled from a man in his forties or fifties in good health and CMV-seronegative. This chain's CDR3 is CASSLTGSGGELFF. The CDR3 DNA follows: TGTGCCAGCAGCTTAACAGGTTCTGGCGGGGAGCTGTTTTTT.